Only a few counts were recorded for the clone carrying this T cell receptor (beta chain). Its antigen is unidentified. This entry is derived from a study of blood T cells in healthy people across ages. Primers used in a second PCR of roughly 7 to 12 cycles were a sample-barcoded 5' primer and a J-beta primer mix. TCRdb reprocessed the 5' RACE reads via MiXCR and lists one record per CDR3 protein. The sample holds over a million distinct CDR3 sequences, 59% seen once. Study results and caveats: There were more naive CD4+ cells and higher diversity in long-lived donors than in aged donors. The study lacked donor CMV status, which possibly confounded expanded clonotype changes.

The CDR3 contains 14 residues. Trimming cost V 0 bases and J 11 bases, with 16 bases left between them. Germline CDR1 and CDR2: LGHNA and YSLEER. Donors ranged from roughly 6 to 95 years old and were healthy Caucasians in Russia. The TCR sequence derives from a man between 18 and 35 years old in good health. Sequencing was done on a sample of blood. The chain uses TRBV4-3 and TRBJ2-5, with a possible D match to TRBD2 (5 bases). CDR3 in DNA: TGCGCCAGCAGCCAAGATCTAGGTGCATGGGAGCAGTACTTC. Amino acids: CASSQDLGAWEQYF.